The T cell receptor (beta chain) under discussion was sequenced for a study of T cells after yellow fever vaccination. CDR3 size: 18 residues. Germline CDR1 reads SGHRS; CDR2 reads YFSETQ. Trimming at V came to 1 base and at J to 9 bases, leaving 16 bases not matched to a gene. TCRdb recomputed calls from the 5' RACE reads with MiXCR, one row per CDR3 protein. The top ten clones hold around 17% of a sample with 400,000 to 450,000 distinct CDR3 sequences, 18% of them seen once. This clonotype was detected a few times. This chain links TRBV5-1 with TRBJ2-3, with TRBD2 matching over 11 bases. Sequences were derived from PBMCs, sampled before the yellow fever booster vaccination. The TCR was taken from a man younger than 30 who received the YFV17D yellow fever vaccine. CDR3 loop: CASSLSPAVAGGPSTQYF. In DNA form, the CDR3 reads TGCGCCAGCAGCTTGTCCCCTGCGGTAGCGGGGGGGCCAAGCACGCAGTATTTT.